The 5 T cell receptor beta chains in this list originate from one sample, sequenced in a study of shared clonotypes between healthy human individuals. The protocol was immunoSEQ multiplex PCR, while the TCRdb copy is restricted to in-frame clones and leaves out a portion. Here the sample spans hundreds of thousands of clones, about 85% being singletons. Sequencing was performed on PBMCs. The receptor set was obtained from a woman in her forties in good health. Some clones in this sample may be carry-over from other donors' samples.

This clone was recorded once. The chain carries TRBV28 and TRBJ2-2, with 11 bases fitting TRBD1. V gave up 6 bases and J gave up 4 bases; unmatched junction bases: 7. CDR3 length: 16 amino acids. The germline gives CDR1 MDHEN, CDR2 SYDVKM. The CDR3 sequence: CASRPGTGGGTGELFF. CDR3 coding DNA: TGTGCCAGCAGACCGGGGACAGGGGGTGGCACCGGGGAGCTGTTTTTT.

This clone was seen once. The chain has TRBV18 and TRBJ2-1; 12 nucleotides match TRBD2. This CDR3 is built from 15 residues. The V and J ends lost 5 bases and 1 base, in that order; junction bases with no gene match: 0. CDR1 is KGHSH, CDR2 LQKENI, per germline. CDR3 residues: CASSTSGGSYNEQFF. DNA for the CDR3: TGTGCCAGCTCAACTAGCGGGGGGTCCTACAATGAGCAGTTCTTC.

The DNA for the CDR3 is TGTGCCAGCAGGACGGGACTAGCGGGAGGGTACGAGCAGTACTTC. The encoded protein is CASRTGLAGGYEQYF. This chain uses TRBV2 with TRBJ2-5, with 16 bases fitting TRBD2. Near its end, the DNA agrees better with TRBJ2-7, so the J call may be wrong. The V gene's germline CDR1 is SNHLY and CDR2 FYNNEI. This CDR3 has 15 amino acids.

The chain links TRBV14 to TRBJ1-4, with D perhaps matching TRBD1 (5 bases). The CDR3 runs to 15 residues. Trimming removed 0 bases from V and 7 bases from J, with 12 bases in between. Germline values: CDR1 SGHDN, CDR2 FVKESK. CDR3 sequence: CASSQEAGMGEKLFF. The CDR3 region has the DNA TGTGCCAGCAGCCAAGAGGCAGGGATGGGTGAAAAACTGTTTTTT.

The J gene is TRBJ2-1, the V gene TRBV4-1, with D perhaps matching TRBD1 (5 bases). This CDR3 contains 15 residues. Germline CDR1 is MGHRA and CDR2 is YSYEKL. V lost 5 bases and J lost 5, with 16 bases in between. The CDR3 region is CASSRTGTVDNEQFF. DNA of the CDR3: TGCGCCAGCAGCAGAACAGGTACCGTCGACAATGAGCAGTTCTTC.